This T cell receptor (beta chain) was sequenced in a study of beta chain features in type 1 diabetes. General study results and limits: cDNA sequencing could over-represent cells with high TCR expression.

Of note for this clone: Its antigen is still unknown.

A CD45RO/CCR7/CD25/CD127/CD95/CD27 panel sorted naive, central memory, regulatory and stem cell-like memory CD4+ cells. Reverse transcription of all isolated RNA meant that expressed TCRB transcripts were sequenced. Sequenced by immunoSEQ multiplex PCR; TCRdb stores in-frame clones only, minus some. Of hundreds of thousands of clones in the sample, approximately 70% were seen once. Sequenced material: naive CD4+ T cells from blood. The sequence came from a man aged 25 to 45 in good health.

The CDR3 DNA reads TGTGCCAGCAGCCAGGGACCACAGAGTGCCCCCCTCCACTTT. This translates into CASSQGPQSAPLHF. The chain couples TRBV5-6 to TRBJ1-6, with D possibly being TRBD1 (5 bases). Trimming removed 4 bases at V and 13 bases at J, with 18 bases between. CDR3 size: 14 residues. Germline V gene sequence: CDR1 SGHDT, CDR2 YYEEEE.